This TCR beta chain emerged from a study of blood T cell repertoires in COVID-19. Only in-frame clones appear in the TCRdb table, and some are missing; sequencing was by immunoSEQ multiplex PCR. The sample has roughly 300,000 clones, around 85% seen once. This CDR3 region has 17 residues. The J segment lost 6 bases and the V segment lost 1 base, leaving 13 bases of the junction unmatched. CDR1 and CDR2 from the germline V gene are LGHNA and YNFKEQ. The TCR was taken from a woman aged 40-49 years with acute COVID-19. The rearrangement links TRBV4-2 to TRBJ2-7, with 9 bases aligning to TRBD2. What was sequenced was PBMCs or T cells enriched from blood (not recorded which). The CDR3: CASSQVGTTSGVFEQYF. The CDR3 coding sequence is TGTGCCAGCAGCCAAGTTGGCACGACTAGCGGAGTTTTCGAGCAGTACTTC.